One sample yielded the 28 T cell receptor beta chains listed below, sequenced in a study of glioma-infiltrating T cells after dendritic cell vaccination. Sequencing used immunoSEQ multiplex PCR; TCRdb keeps in-frame clones, though not all of them. Of about 46,000 clones listed, 70% to 90% are singletons. This sample's time point: after dendritic cell vaccination, including at tumor progression/relapse. Sequences were derived from blood, sampled after dendritic cell vaccination. These receptors were taken from a human donor with glioblastoma.

The gene calls are TRBV9 and TRBJ2-1, with a possible D match to TRBD2 (5 bases). The CDR3 sequence is 19 residues long. With 4 bases removed from V and 0 bases from J, the gap between germline ends came to 23 bases. Germline lookup yields CDR1 SGDLS and CDR2 YYNGEE. In nucleotides, the CDR3 is TGTGCCAGCAGCCCCAACCCCTCGAGCGGTCACAACTCCTACAATGAGCAGTTCTTC. It codes for CASSPNPSSGHNSYNEQFF.

The rearrangement uses TRBV7-3 and TRBJ2-3; 7 bases fit TRBD2. The CDR3 is 15 residues long. The junction had 3 bases not matched to a gene; V was cut back by 2 bases and J by 1 base. Per the germline V gene, CDR1 is SGHTA and CDR2 is FQGTGA. The CDR3 here is CASSLGLAGTDTQYF. The CDR3 DNA reads TGTGCCAGCAGCTTAGGTCTAGCGGGCACAGATACGCAGTATTTT.

The count of this clone is one. The rearrangement uses TRBV7-2 and TRBJ1-2; a possible D gene is TRBD1 (5 bases). The V end was cut by 11 bases, the J end by 4 bases, with 23 bases between. The CDR3 length is 15 residues. CDR1 and CDR2 from the germline V gene are SGHTA and FQGNSA. Written as DNA, the CDR3 is TGTGCCGCACGTGGGGGTGGAGGGGCCAGCTATGGCTACACCTTC. Its translation: CAARGGGGASYGYTF.

This sequence joins TRBV6-6 and TRBJ1-4; D is undetermined. CDR1 and CDR2 from the germline V gene are MNHNY and SVGAGI (reference sequence). Between the trimmed V and J ends, which lost 6 bases and 8 bases, there was a span of 16 bases. There are 14 residues in the CDR3. As DNA, the CDR3 is TGTGCCAGCAGCCTCGGTCCCGAACGAGAAAAACTGTTTTTT. Encoded protein: CASSLGPEREKLFF.

This clone appeared a single time. This chain joins TRBV7-2 and TRBJ2-6, with 7 bases identical to TRBD1. Unmatched junction bases numbered 6, after V lost 1 base and J lost 0 bases. Germline V gene sequence: CDR1 SGHTA, CDR2 FQGNSA. The CDR3 totals 18 residues. CDR3: CASSLGTGRPSGANVLTF. The CDR3 DNA sequence: TGTGCCAGCAGCTTAGGGACAGGACGCCCCTCTGGGGCCAACGTCCTGACTTTC.

This rearrangement joins TRBV7-9 to TRBJ2-1; no clear D. The germline CDR1 and CDR2 sequences are SEHNR and FQNEAQ (reference sequence). The CDR3 covers 14 residues. Trimming left V 3 bases short and J 4 bases short, with 10 bases between. The chain's CDR3 is CASSFRLVYNEQFF. The CDR3 DNA reads as TGTGCCAGCAGCTTCCGGCTAGTTTACAATGAGCAGTTCTTC.

The chain joins TRBV28 to TRBJ1-1, with D unclear. The CDR3 length is 14 residues. Germline CDR1 MDHEN, CDR2 SYDVKM. V lost 8 bases, J lost 2 bases, and 15 bases lay in between. The CDR3 here is CASFDTSINTEAFF. The CDR3 bases are TGTGCCAGCTTCGACACGAGCATCAACACTGAAGCTTTCTTT.

The DNA of the CDR3 is TGTGCCAGCAGCCCAAGGGGGCGAGGCTACACCTTC. Encoded protein: CASSPRGRGYTF. The chain recombines TRBV13 with TRBJ1-2, with TRBD1 matching 7 bases. In germline, CDR1 is PRHDT, CDR2 FYEKMQ (reference sequence). There are 12 residues in the CDR3. Losses at the gene ends were 5 bases for V and 8 bases for J; bases not matched to a gene: 5.

The chain couples TRBV11-2 to TRBJ2-7; D may be TRBD2 (5 bases). Trimming stripped 2 bases from V and 2 bases from J, with 10 bases between. CDR1 and CDR2 from the germline V gene are SGHAT and FQNNGV. The CDR3 sequence is 14 residues long. CDR3 in amino acids: CASSLFVGAYEQYF. The DNA for the CDR3 is TGTGCCAGCAGCTTATTCGTGGGAGCCTACGAGCAGTACTTC.

The V gene is TRBV6-5, the J gene TRBJ1-6; 9 bases align to TRBD1. With 2 bases clipped from V and 8 bases from J, the junction kept 1 base outside the gene matches. CDR3 length equals 14 residues. Germline V gene data show CDR1 as MNHEY and CDR2 as SVGAGI. CDR3: CASSYGTGHSPLHF. Written as DNA, the CDR3 is TGTGCCAGCAGTTACGGGACAGGGCATTCACCCCTCCACTTT.

The J gene is TRBJ2-1, the V gene TRBV5-1; no clear D gene. CDR3 length equals 19 residues. The germline CDR1 and CDR2 sequences are SGHRS and YFSETQ. Trimming stripped 0 bases from V and 0 bases from J, with 19 bases between. The CDR3 bases are TGCGCCAGCAGCTTGGGAGGTAGTCGACCCTTTAGCTCCTACAATGAGCAGTTCTTC. It is translated as CASSLGGSRPFSSYNEQFF.

The rearrangement links TRBV7-9 to TRBJ1-5, with TRBD1 matching over 7 bases. The CDR3 has 14 residues. J lost 5 bases, V lost 1 base, and 2 bases had no gene match. Germline-derived CDR1 and CDR2 are SEHNR and FQNEAQ (reference sequence). CDR3 in DNA: TGTGCCAGCAGCTTAGGGGACAGATATCAGCCCCAGCATTTT. Protein product: CASSLGDRYQPQHF.

This clone was found once. The chain carries TRBV27 and TRBJ2-3, with 8 bases matching TRBD2. The ends lost 6 bases at V and 3 bases at J; junction bases unmatched: 8. Germline-derived CDR1 and CDR2 are MNHEY and SMNVEV (reference sequence). CDR3 length equals 15 residues. CDR3 in DNA: TGTGCCAGCAGCCTCGGGGGGGGGAGGACAGATACGCAGTATTTT. This encodes CASSLGGGRTDTQYF.

This chain connects TRBV7-9 to TRBJ1-2; D may be TRBD1 (6 bases). The V and J ends lost 1 base and 0 bases respectively, with 12 bases between them. CDR1 is SEHNR, CDR2 FQNEAQ, per germline (reference sequence). The CDR3 loop spans 16 amino acids. The CDR3 protein is CASSLGGTFSNYGYTF. The CDR3 bases are TGTGCCAGCAGCTTAGGGGGGACATTCTCTAACTATGGCTACACCTTC.

V is TRBV11-2 and J is TRBJ2-7, with TRBD2 matching over 16 bases. The CDR3 has 17 amino acids. Unmatched junction bases numbered 3, after V lost 0 bases and J lost 4 bases. The germline V gene has CDR1 SGHAT and CDR2 FQNNGV. For the CDR3, the DNA is TGTGCCAGCAGCTTAGAGGGACTAGCGGGAGGGCGATACGAGCAGTACTTC. Translated: CASSLEGLAGGRYEQYF.

This clone was seen only a few times. The V call is TRBV7-8, the J call TRBJ2-7; 9 nucleotides agree with TRBD1. CDR1 is SGHVS and CDR2 is FQNEAQ in the germline V gene. J was trimmed by 1 base and V by 3 bases; bases with no gene match: 4. This CDR3 contains 15 residues. This chain's CDR3 is CASSFSTGGSYEQYF. Written as DNA, the CDR3 is TGTGCCAGCAGCTTTTCGACAGGGGGTTCCTACGAGCAGTACTTC.

A few counts support this clone. J is TRBJ2-7 and V is TRBV28; 8 positions agree with TRBD1. J gave up 8 bases and V 4 bases, and 7 bases lay outside the gene matches. The germline CDR1 and CDR2 sequences are MDHEN and SYDVKM. CDR3 length: 13 residues. CDR3 region: CASSWGTGLKQYF. CDR3 DNA: TGTGCCAGCAGTTGGGGGACAGGTCTTAAGCAGTACTTC.

The rearrangement links TRBV2 to TRBJ2-3; 10 positions match TRBD2. The CDR3 is made up of 18 amino acids. V trimming: 1 base; J trimming: 4 bases; junction bases outside the gene matches: 11. Germline CDR1 and CDR2: SNHLY and FYNNEI. The CDR3 DNA sequence: TGTGCCAGCAGTGAAGGCAGAGCGGGAGGGACCGGGGCAGATACGCAGTATTTT. Translated: CASSEGRAGGTGADTQYF.

The rearrangement uses TRBV11-3 and TRBJ2-1; 8 bases align to TRBD2. After removal of 3 bases from V and 1 base from J, the junction contained 2 bases not matched to a gene. This CDR3 has 15 amino acids. Germline loops: CDR1 SGHNT, CDR2 YENEEA. The CDR3 loop reads CASSFTGGSYNEQFF. As DNA, the CDR3 is TGTGCCAGCAGCTTTACGGGAGGGTCCTACAATGAGCAGTTCTTC.

J is TRBJ2-3 and V is TRBV6-6; D is perhaps TRBD1 (6 bases). CDR3 length: 14 amino acids. Trimming shortened V by 0 bases and J by 4 bases, and 8 bases separated the two germline ends. From germline, CDR1 is MNHNY and CDR2 SVGAGI (reference sequence). In DNA, the CDR3 is TGTGCCAGCAGTTACTCGTACAGGGCAGATACGCAGTATTTT. It encodes CASSYSYRADTQYF.

The chain has TRBV27 and TRBJ2-1; 9 nucleotides match TRBD2. J gave up 6 bases and V 7 bases, and 13 bases lay outside the gene matches. The CDR3 loop spans 16 amino acids. Looked up from germline, CDR1 is MNHEY and CDR2 is SMNVEV (reference sequence). CDR3 coding DNA: TGTGCCAGCACCCCCCTCCGGCGGGAGGGCCTCAATGAGCAGTTCTTC. Protein: CASTPLRREGLNEQFF.

The chain couples TRBV30 to TRBJ2-1; 9 nucleotides align to TRBD1. The CDR3 spans 17 residues. V trimming: 0 bases; J trimming: 5 bases; junction bases outside the gene matches: 11. Germline loops: CDR1 GTSNPN, CDR2 SVGIG (reference sequence). The CDR3 loop is CAWSVIYGTGRNNEQFF. In DNA form, the CDR3 reads TGTGCCTGGAGTGTAATATATGGGACAGGGAGAAACAATGAGCAGTTCTTC.

The chain has TRBV23-1 and TRBJ1-1, with D hard to call. TRBV23-1 is an ORF; its function is uncertain. This CDR3 spans 13 amino acids. Trimming pared 6 bases from V and 3 bases from J, leaving 11 bases between. CDR3 loop: CASSLRVDTEAFF. Written as DNA, the CDR3 is TGCGCCAGCAGCCTAAGAGTAGACACTGAAGCTTTCTTT.

V usage is TRBV19 and J usage is TRBJ1-2; possible D gene TRBD1, 5 bases. Germline V CDR1 and CDR2: LNHDA, SQIVND (reference sequence). CDR3 length: 12 amino acids. V was trimmed by 3 bases and J by 9 bases, leaving 11 bases between them. The CDR3: CASSMWQGCYTF. For the CDR3, the DNA is TGTGCCAGTAGTATGTGGCAGGGATGCTACACCTTC.

The chain uses TRBV6-1 and TRBJ1-2, with 9 nucleotides matching TRBD1. The germline gives CDR1 MNHNS, CDR2 SASEGT. CDR3 size: 16 residues. J lost 2 bases, V lost 0 bases, and 4 bases had no gene match. Written as DNA, the CDR3 is TGTGCCAGCAGTGAAGCCTCACAGGGGGCAAACTATGGCTACACCTTC. Translating gives CASSEASQGANYGYTF.

The chain uses TRBV5-1 and TRBJ2-1, with TRBD2 matching over 8 bases. The CDR3 length is 14 residues. CDR1 and CDR2 (germline): SGHRS, YFSETQ. The J segment lost 7 bases and the V segment lost 4 bases, leaving 7 bases of the junction unmatched. The CDR3: CASSPIAGRNEQFF. The CDR3 DNA sequence: TGCGCCAGCAGCCCTATAGCGGGACGGAATGAGCAGTTCTTC.

The chain is built from TRBV5-1 and TRBJ2-2, with D possibly TRBD2 on 6 matching bases. CDR3 length: 14 amino acids. Germline V lookup: CDR1 SGHRS, CDR2 YFSETQ. The V end was cut by 2 bases, the J end by 1 base, with 6 bases between. Here the CDR3 reads CASSFGGNTGELFF. CDR3 DNA: TGCGCCAGCAGCTTCGGGGGGAACACCGGGGAGCTGTTTTTT.

Only a few counts were recorded for this clone. The chain employs TRBV19 and TRBJ2-7; 8 positions match TRBD2. With V trimmed by 6 bases and J by 6 bases, 13 bases remained unmatched. The germline CDR1 and CDR2 sequences are LNHDA and SQIVND (reference sequence). The CDR3 is made up of 15 amino acids. CDR3 sequence (DNA): TGTGCCAGTAGCTCCAGCGGGGGCCGGACCTCCGAGCAGTACTTC. Its translation: CASSSSGGRTSEQYF.